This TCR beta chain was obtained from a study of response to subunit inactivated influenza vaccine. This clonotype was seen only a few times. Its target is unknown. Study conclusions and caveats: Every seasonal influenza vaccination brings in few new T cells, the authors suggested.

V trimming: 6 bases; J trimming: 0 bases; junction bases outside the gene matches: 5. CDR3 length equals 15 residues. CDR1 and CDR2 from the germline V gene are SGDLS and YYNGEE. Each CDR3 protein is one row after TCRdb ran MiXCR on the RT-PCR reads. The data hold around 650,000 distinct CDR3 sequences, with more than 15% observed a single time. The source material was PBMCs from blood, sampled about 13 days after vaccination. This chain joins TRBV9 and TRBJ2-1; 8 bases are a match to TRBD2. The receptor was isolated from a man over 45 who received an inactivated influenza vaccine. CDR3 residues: CASTTGTSSYNEQFF. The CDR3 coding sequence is TGTGCCAGCACCACCGGGACTAGCTCCTACAATGAGCAGTTCTTC. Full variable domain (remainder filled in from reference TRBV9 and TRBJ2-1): DSGVTQTPKHLITATGQRVTLRCSPRSGDLSVYWYQQSLDQGLQFLIQYYNGEERAKGNILERFSAQQFPDLHSELNLSSLELGDSALYFCASTTGTSSYNEQFFGPGTRLTVL.